This TCR beta chain comes out of a study of blood T cell repertoires in COVID-19. Assay used: immunoSEQ multiplex PCR; TCRdb lists only in-frame clones, some missing. The sample comprises some 100,000 clones, about 82% of which are singletons, and roughly 12% rests with the top ten. The sample holds a few counts of this clone. This CDR3 comprises 14 residues. V gave up 7 bases and J gave up 1 base, with 14 bases separating them. Germline V gene lookup returns CDR1 MDHEN and CDR2 SYDVKM. The chain recombines TRBV28 with TRBJ2-7; D is uncertain. The receptor comes from a man aged 45-65 years with active or convalescent COVID-19. The specimen was peripheral blood. The chain's CDR3 is CASISGSRSYEQYF. CDR3 DNA sequence: TGTGCCAGCATCTCCGGGTCCCGATCCTACGAGCAGTACTTC.